This T cell receptor (beta chain) is from a study of cytomegalovirus exposure and HLA in healthy donors. As for the study in general: There were fewer than 130 million unique TCR beta sequences, drawn from about 190 million T cells, in an earlier analysis. Study conclusions and caveats: Later work found that TCR association rates differed between HLA loci; DRB1 had the most and HLA-C the fewest. V- and J-gene trimming of TCR beta was linked (in a later analysis) to a missense DCLRE1C variant. Sequences of the TCR beta chain were said to predict the HLA-A and HLA-B alleles of most subjects accurately.

Concerning this clone: The target antigen is unknown.

CDR3 length: 13 residues. The germline V gene encodes CDR1 MNHEY and CDR2 SVGAGI. Trimming shortened V by 6 bases and J by 6 bases, and 13 bases separated the two germline ends. A multiplex PCR was run with 60 Vbeta primers and 13 Jbeta primers. Sequencing was performed with immunoSEQ multiplex PCR; in TCRdb, only in-frame clones are kept and a portion is missing. The sample holds over 95,000 clones; over 65% are singletons and the top ten take roughly 4.2%. This chain uses TRBV6-5 with TRBJ2-3, with D unclear. The source of this sequence is a woman aged 40-49 years in good health and CMV-seropositive. The sample was PBMCs. The CDR3 sequence is CASRTLSWDTQYF. The CDR3 coding sequence is TGTGCCAGCAGGACACTCTCGTGGGATACGCAGTATTTT.